This T cell receptor beta chain was observed in a study of shared clonotypes between healthy human individuals. Repertoires were generated with immunoSEQ multiplex PCR, while TCRdb's copy carries only in-frame clones and drops some. The repertoire holds a few million clones, roughly 95% seen once, with roughly 0.13% in the top ten. V dropped 0 bases and J dropped 0 bases, with 8 bases sitting between them. CDR3 length: 15 residues. Germline CDR1 and CDR2: MNHEY and SVGAGI. Input material: naive CD4+ T cells sorted from blood. Subset indicated: CD45RA+ positively selected. The V gene is TRBV6-5, the J gene TRBJ1-2; D call uncertain. This TCR derives from a man aged 18 to 30 in good health. The CDR3 here is CASSYSLASNYGYTF. CDR3 DNA: TGTGCCAGCAGTTACTCCCTGGCCTCTAACTATGGCTACACCTTC.